Sequencing of this TCR beta chain was carried out in a study of blood T cell repertoires in COVID-19. The CDR3 loop spans 16 amino acids. The germline V gene has CDR1 SGHVS and CDR2 FQNEAQ. V was clipped by 5 bases and J by 2 bases, with 19 bases between them. Clones were read by immunoSEQ multiplex PCR, and TCRdb kept only the in-frame ones, dropping some. Here the sample spans tens of thousands of clones, approximately 80% being singletons. Sequencing used peripheral blood. The chain has TRBV7-8 and TRBJ2-7, with a tentative D call TRBD1 (5 bases). The sequence was obtained from a human donor in a cohort sampled during active COVID-19. The CDR3 loop is CASSPPRQSNAYEQYF. The CDR3 nucleotides are TGTGCCAGCAGCCCCCCCCGACAGTCTAACGCCTACGAGCAGTACTTC.